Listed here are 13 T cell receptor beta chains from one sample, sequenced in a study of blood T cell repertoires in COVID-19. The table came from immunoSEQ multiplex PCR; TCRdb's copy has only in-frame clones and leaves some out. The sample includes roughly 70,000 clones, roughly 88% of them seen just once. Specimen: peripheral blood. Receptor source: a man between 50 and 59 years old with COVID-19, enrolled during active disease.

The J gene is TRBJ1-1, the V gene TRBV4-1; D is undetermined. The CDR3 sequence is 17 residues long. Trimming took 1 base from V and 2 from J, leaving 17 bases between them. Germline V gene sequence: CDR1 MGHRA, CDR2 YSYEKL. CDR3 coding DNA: TGCGCCAGCAGCCAAGGCGACTTGTCACACCTAAACACTGAAGCTTTCTTT. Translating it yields CASSQGDLSHLNTEAFF.

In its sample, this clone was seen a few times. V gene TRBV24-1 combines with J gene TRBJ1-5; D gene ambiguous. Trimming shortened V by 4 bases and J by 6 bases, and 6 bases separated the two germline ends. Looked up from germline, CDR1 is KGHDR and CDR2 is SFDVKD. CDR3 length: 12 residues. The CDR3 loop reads CATSENGQPQHF. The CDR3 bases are TGTGCCACCAGTGAGAACGGTCAGCCCCAGCATTTT.

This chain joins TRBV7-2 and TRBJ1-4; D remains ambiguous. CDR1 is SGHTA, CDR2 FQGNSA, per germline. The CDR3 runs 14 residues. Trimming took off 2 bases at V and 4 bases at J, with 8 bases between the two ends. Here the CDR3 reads CASSLNSLNEKLFF. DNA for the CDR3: TGTGCCAGCAGCTTAAACAGCCTTAATGAAAAACTGTTTTTT. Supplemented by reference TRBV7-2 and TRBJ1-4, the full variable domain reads GAGVSQSPSNKVTEKGKDVELRCDPISGHTALYWYRQSLGQGLEFLIYFQGNSAPDKSGLPSDRFSAERTGGSVSTLTIQRTQQEDSAVYLCASSLNSLNEKLFFGSGTQLSVL.

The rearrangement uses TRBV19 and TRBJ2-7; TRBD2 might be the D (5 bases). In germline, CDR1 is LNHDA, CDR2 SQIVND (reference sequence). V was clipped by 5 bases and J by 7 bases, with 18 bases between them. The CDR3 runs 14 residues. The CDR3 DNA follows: TGTGCCAGTAGTTCGTCGACCCAGGCGGGTGAGCAGTACTTC. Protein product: CASSSSTQAGEQYF.

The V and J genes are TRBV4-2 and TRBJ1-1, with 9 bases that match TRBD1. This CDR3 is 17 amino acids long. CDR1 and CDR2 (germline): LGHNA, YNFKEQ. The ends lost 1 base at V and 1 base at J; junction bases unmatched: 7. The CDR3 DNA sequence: TGTGCCAGCAGCCAAGGGACAGGGGAAAGTGAGAACACTGAAGCTTTCTTT. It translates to CASSQGTGESENTEAFF.

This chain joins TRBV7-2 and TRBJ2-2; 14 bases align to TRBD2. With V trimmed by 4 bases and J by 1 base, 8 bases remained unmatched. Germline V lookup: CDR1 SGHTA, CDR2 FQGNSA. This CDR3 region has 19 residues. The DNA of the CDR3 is TGTGCCAGCAGCTCCAGGCGACTAGCGGGAGGGAGGAACACCGGGGAGCTGTTTTTT. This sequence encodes CASSSRRLAGGRNTGELFF.

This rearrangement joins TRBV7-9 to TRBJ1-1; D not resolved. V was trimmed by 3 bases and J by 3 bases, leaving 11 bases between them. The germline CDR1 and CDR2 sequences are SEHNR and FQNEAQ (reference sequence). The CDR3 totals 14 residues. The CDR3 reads CASSLARGDTEAFF. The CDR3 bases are TGTGCCAGCAGCTTGGCGAGAGGAGACACTGAAGCTTTCTTT.

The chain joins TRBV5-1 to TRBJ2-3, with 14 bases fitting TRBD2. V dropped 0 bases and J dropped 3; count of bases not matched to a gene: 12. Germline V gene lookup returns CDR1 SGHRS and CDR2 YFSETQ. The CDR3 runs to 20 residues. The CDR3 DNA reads TGCGCCAGCAGCTTGGCAGATGGGACTAGCGGGAGAATTGAGACAGATACGCAGTATTTT. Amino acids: CASSLADGTSGRIETDTQYF.

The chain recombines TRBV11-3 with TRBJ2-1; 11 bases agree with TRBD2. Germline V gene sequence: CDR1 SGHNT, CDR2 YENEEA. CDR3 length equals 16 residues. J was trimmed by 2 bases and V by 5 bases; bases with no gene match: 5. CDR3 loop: CASSARTSGPYNEQFF. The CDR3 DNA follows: TGTGCCAGCAGCGCAAGGACTAGCGGGCCCTACAATGAGCAGTTCTTC.

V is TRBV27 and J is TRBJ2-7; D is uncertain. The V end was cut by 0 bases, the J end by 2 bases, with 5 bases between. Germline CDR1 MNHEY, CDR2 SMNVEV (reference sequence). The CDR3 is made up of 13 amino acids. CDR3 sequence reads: CASSLSAPYEQYF. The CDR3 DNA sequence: TGTGCCAGCAGTTTATCAGCTCCCTACGAGCAGTACTTC.

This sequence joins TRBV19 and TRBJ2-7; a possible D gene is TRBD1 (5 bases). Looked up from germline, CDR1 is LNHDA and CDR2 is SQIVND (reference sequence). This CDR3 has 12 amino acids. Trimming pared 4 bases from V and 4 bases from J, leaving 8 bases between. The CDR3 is CASSTSGYEQYF. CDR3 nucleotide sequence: TGTGCCAGTAGTACTTCAGGGTACGAGCAGTACTTC. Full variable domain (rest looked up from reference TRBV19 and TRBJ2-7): DGGITQSPKYLFRKEGQNVTLSCEQNLNHDAMYWYRQDPGQGLRLIYYSQIVNDFQKGDIAEGYSVSREKKESFPLTVTSAQKNPTAFYLCASSTSGYEQYFGPGTRLTVT.

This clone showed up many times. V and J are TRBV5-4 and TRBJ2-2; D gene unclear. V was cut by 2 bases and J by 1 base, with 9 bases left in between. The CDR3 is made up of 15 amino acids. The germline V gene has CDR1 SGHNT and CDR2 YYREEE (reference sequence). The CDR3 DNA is TGTGCCAGCAGCTTTGCGCCCTGGAACACCGGGGAGCTGTTTTTT. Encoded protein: CASSFAPWNTGELFF.

CDR3 in amino acids: CAITTGSSGSPSISYNEQFF. The DNA for the CDR3 is TGTGCCATCACCACTGGGTCTAGCGGGAGCCCCTCTATATCCTACAATGAGCAGTTCTTC. The J gene is TRBJ2-1, the V gene TRBV10-3; 10 nucleotides align to TRBD2. Trimming at V came to 7 bases and at J to 1 base, leaving 19 bases not matched to a gene. Germline CDR1 and CDR2: ENHRY and SYGVKD. The CDR3 totals 20 residues.